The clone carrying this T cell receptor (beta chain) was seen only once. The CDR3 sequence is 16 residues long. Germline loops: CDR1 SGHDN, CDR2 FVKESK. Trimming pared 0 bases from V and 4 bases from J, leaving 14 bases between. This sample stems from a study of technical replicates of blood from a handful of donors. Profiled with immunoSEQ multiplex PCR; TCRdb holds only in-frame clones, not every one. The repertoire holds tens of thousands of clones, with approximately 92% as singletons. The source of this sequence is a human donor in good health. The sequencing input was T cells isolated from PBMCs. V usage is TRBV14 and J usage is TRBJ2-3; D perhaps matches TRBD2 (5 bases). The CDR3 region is CASSQDRGFAADTQYF. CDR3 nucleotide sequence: TGTGCCAGCAGCCAAGACCGAGGGTTCGCGGCAGATACGCAGTATTTT.